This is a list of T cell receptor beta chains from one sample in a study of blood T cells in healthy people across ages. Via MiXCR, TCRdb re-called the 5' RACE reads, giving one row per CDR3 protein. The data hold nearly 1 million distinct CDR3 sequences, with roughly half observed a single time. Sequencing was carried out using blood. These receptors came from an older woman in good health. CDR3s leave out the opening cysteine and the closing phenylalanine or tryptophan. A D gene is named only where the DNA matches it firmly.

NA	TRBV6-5	ASSSGLTGELF
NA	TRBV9	ASSVAEPSPNPGEQY
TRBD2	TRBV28	ASKREGHEQY
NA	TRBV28	ASSPLLGGEQY
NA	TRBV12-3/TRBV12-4	ASSSQGGLF
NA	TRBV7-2	ASSLEGPGLVETQY
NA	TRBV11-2	ASSLYSGVFYEQY
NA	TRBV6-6	ASSYARRGRADTQY
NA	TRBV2	ASSDWAFKTQY
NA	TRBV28	ASSVEVLSYEQY
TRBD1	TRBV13	ASSRRRQGQLTDTQY
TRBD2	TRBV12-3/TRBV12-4	ASRVTSGNEQF
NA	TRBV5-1	ASSLHWESNSPLH
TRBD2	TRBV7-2	ASSLGIGGGSYEQY
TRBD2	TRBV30	ASDRLAGTDTQY
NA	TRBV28	ASTTSQETQY
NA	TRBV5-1	ASSLVSSPETQY
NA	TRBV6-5	ASSYAAGPGTNYGYT
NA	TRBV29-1	SVGHSGANVLT
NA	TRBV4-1	ASSQAGRPYEQY
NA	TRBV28	ALGGQGYQPQH
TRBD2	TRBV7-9	ASSSRLAGKETQY
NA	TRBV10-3	AISGSIGVLYEQY
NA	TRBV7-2	ASSLAWGGGENEQY
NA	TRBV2	ASADSYEQY
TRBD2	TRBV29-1	SVEDRAGGPGEQY
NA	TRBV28	ASSSVRIPHNEQF
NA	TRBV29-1	SVEDRRRRDEQF
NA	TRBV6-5	ASSYETGRTQY
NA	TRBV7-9	ASSWASGDYGYT
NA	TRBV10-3	AISGGRGRDTQY
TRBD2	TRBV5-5	ASSLGAGAPSETQY
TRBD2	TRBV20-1	SARLGTSGSKTQY
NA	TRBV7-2	ASSWGTGGANVLT
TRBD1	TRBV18	ASSRDRNVYEQY
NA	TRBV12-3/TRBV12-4	ASSLTGSGVVGELF
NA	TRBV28	ASSPGTAGNIQY
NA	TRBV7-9	ASSEDLRGRIDEQF
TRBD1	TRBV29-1	SVGDRAQAYEQY
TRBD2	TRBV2	ASRQGGAYEQY
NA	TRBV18	ASSPLDGYEQY
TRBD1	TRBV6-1	ASSPGQGSFYGYT
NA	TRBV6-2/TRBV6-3	ASSETVGGYT
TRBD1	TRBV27	ASSSGTGPQETQY
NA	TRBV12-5	ASGLRRFAYEQY
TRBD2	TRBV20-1	SARVSGRASDTQY
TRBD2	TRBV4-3	ASSPSVAGEEDTQY
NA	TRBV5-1	ASSDPAYVEQY
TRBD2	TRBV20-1	SALDAGGPIYEQY
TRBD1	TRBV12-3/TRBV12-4	ASSTGQGWSGGELF
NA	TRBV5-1	ASSLIGGVYNEQF
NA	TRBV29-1	SVVAVASTDTQY
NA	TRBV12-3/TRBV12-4	ASSLKPRGSNQPQH
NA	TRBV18	ASSPDGVDSPLH